This T cell receptor (beta chain) stems from a study of blood T cell repertoires in COVID-19. Across the whole study: Sites across the United States, Italy and Spain contributed samples from acute and convalescent COVID-19. PBMCs, B-cell-depleted T cells, or T cells were the source of the cDNA or gDNA that made up the material.

The authors' processing: It was from reference gene primer amplification that nucleated cell counts were estimated. Assay: immunoSEQ multiplex PCR; the TCRdb copy retains only in-frame clones and omits some. V, J and clone size are taken as reported in that table, and D and trimming were inferred from the DNA itself. There are more than 200,000 clones in the sample; roughly 85% occur only once, and 3% lies in the top ten. The CDR3 contains 14 residues. V was pared by 4 bases and J by 4 bases, with 3 bases of the junction left unmatched. CDR1 and CDR2 (germline): ENHRY, SYGVKD. This clonotype originated in a man aged 18 to 29 with active or convalescent COVID-19. This chain joins TRBV10-3 and TRBJ2-7, with TRBD2 matching over 11 bases. Sequencing was carried out using peripheral blood. CDR3 residues: CAISAGTSGYEQYF. Written as DNA, the CDR3 is TGTGCCATCAGTGCCGGGACTAGCGGTTACGAGCAGTACTTC.